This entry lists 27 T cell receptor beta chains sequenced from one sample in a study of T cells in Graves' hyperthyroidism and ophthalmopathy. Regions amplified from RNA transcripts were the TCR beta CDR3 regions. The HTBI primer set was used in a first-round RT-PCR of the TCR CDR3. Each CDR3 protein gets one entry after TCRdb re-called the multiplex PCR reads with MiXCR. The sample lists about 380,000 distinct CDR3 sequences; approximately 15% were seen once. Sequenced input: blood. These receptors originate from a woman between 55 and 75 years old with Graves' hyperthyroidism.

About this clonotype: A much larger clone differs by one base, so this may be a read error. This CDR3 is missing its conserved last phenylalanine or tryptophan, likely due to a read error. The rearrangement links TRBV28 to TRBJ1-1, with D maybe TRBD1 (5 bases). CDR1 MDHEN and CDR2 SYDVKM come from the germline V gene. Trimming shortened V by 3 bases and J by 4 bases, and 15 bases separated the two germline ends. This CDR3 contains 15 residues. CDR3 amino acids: CASSLSQAGTTEAFL. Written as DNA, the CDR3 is TGTGCCAGCAGTTTGTCCCAGGCGGGGACCACTGAAGCTTTCCTT.

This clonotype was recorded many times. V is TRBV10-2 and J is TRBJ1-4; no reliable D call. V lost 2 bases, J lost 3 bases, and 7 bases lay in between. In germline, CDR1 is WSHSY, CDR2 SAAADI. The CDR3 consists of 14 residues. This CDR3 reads CASSEIRANEKLFF. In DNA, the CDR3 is TGCGCCAGCAGTGAGATTCGAGCTAATGAAAAACTGTTTTTT.

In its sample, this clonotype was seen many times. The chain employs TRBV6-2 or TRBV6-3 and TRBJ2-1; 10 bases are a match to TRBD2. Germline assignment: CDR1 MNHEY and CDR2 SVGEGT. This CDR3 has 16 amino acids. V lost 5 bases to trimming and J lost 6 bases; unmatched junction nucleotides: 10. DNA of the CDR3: TGTGCCAGCAGTCCGTACTTAGCGGGAGGAGGCAATGAGCAGTTCTTC. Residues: CASSPYLAGGGNEQFF.

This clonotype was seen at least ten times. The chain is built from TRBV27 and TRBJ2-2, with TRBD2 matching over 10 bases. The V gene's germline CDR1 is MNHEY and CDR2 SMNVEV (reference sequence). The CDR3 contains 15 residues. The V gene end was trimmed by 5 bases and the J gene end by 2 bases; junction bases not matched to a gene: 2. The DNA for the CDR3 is TGTGCCAGCAGTCCTAGCGGGAGAAACACCGGGGAGCTGTTTTTT. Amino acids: CASSPSGRNTGELFF.

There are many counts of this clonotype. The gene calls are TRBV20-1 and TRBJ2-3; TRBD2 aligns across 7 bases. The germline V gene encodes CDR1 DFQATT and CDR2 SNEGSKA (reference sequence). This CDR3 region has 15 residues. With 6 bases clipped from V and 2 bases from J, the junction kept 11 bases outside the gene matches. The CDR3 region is CSALTPGRDTDTQYF. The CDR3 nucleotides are TGCAGTGCCCTTACCCCGGGGAGGGACACAGATACGCAGTATTTT.

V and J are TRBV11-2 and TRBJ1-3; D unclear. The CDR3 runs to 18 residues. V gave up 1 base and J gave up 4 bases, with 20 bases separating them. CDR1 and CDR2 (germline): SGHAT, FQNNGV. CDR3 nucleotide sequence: TGTGCCAGCAGCTTAGTAGCTTATACGGGGTTACCCGGAAACACCATATATTTT. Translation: CASSLVAYTGLPGNTIYF.

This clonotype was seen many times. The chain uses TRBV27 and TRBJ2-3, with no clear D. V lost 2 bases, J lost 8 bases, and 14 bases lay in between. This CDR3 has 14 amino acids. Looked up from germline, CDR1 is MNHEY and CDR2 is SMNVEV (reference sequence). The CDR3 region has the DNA TGTGCCAGCAGTTTAACCTTGGACGCACCTACGCAGTATTTT. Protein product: CASSLTLDAPTQYF.

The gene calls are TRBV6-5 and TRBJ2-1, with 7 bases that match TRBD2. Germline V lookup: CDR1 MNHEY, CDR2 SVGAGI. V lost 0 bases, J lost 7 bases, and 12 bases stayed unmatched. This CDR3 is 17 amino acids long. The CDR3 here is CASSYSILLAKGNEQFF. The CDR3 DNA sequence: TGTGCCAGCAGTTACTCGATCTTACTAGCGAAAGGGAATGAGCAGTTCTTC.

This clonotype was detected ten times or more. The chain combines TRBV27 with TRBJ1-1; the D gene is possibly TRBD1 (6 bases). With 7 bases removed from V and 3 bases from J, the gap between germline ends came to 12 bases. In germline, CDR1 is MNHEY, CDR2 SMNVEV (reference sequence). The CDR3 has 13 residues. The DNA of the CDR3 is TGTGCCAGCAACGCGAGGGGGGACACTGAAGCTTTCTTT. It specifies CASNARGDTEAFF.

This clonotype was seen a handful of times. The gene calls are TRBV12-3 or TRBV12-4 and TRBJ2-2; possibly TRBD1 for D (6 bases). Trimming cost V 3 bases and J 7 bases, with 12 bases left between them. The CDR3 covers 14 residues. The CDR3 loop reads CASSFRQGNGELFF. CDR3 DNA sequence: TGTGCCAGCAGTTTTCGGCAGGGGAACGGGGAGCTGTTTTTT.

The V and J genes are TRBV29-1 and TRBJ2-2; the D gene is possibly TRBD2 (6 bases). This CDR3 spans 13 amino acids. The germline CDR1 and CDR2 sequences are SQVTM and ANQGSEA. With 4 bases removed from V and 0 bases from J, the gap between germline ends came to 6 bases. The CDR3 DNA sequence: TGCAGCGTTGCGGGGGCGAACACCGGGGAGCTGTTTTTT. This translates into CSVAGANTGELFF.

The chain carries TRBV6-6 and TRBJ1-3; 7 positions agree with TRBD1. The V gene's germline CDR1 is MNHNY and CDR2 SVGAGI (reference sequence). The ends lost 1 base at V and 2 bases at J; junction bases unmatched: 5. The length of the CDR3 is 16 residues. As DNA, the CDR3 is TGTGCCAGCAGTTACTTGACAGGGCAAACTGGAAACACCATATATTTT. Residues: CASSYLTGQTGNTIYF.

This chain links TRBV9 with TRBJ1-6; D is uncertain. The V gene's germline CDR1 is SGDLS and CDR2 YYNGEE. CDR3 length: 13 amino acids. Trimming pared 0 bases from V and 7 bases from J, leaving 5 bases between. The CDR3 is CASSVEWNSPLHF. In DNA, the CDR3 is TGTGCCAGCAGCGTAGAGTGGAATTCACCCCTCCACTTT.

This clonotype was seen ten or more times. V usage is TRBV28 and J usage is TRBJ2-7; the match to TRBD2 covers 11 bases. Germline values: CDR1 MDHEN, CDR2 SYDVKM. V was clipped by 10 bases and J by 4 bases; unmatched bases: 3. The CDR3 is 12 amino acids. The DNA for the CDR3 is TGTGCCACCACTAGCGGGAGTTACGAGCAGTACTTC. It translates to CATTSGSYEQYF. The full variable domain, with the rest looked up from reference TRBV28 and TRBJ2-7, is DVKVTQSSRYLVKRTGEKVFLECVQDMDHENMFWYRQDPGLGLRLIYFSYDVKMKEKGDIPEGYSVSREKKERFSLILESASTNQTSMYLCATTSGSYEQYFGPGTRLTVT.

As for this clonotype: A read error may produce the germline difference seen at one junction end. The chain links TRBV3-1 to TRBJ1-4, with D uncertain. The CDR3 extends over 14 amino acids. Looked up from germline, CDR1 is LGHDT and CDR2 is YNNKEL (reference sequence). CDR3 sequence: CASTQGPLREKLFF. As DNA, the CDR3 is TGTGCCAGCACCCAAGGACCTTTAAGGGAAAAACTGTTTTTT.

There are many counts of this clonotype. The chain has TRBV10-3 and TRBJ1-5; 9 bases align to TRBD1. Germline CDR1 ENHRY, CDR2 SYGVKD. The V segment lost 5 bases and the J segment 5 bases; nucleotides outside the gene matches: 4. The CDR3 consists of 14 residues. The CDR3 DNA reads TGTGCCATCAGTAGAACAGGGGGCGATCAGCCCCAGCATTTT. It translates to CAISRTGGDQPQHF.

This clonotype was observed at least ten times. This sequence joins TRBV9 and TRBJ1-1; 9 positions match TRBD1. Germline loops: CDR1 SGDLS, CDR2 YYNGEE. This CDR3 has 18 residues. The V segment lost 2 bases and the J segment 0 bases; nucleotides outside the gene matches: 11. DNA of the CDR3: TGTGCCAGCAGCGTCAGACAGGGGGACTGGGGCATGAACACTGAAGCTTTCTTT. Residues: CASSVRQGDWGMNTEAFF.

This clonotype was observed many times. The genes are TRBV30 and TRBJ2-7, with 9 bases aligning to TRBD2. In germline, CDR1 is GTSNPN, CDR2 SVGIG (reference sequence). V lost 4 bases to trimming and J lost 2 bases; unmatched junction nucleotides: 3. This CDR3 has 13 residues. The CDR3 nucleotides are TGTGCCTGGAATAGCGGGAGTACCTACGAGCAGTACTTC. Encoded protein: CAWNSGSTYEQYF.

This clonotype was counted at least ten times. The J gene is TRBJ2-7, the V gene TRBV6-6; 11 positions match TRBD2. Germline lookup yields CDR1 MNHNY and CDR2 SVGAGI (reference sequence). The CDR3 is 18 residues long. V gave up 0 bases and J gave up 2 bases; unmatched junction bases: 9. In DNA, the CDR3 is TGTGCCAGCAGTTACTCGAGTGGCCAACTAGCGGGAGCCTACGAGCAGTACTTC. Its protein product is CASSYSSGQLAGAYEQYF.

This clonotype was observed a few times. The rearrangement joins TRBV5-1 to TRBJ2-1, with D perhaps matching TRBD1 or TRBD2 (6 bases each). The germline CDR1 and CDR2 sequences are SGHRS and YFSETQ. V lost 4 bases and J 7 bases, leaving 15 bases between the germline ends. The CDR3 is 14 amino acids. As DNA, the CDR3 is TGCGCCAGCAGCGGAGGGGGGCTCGGGAATGAGCAGTTCTTC. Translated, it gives CASSGGGLGNEQFF. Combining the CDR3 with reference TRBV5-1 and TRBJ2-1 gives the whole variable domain KAGVTQTPRYLIKTRGQQVTLSCSPISGHRSVSWYQQTPGQGLQFLFEYFSETQRNKGNFPGRFSGRQFSNSRSEMNVSTLELGDSALYLCASSGGGLGNEQFFGPGTRLTVL.

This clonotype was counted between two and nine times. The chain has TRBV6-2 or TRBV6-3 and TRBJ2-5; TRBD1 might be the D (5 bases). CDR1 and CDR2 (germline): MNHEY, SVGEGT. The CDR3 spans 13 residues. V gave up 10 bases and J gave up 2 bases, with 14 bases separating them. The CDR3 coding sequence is TGTGCCACCAAGGGGCCATGGCAAGAGACCCAGTACTTC. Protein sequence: CATKGPWQETQYF.

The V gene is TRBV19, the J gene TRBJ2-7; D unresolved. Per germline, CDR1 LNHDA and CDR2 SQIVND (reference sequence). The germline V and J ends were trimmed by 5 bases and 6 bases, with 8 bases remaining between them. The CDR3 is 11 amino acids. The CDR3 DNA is TGTGCCAGTAGTGTGGGGATCGAGCAGTACTTC. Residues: CASSVGIEQYF.

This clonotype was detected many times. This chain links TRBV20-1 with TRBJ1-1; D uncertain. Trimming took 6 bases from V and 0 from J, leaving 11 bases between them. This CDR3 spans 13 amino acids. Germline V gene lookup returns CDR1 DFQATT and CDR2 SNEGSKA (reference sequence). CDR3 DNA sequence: TGCAGTGCAAAAAGTTACATGAACACTGAAGCTTTCTTT. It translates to CSAKSYMNTEAFF.

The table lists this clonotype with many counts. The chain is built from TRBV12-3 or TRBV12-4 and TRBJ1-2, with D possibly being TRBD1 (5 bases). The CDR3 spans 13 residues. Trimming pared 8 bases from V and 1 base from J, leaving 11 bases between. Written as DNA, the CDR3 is TGTGCCAGCGGAGGGGAACATAACTATGGCTACACCTTC. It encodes CASGGEHNYGYTF.

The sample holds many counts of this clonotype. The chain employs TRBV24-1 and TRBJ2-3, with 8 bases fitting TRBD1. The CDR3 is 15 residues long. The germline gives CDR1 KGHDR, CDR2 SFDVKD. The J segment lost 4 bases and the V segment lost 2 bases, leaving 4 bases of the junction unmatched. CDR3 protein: CATSDSGTGPDTQYF. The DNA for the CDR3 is TGTGCCACCAGTGATTCAGGGACAGGTCCAGATACGCAGTATTTT.

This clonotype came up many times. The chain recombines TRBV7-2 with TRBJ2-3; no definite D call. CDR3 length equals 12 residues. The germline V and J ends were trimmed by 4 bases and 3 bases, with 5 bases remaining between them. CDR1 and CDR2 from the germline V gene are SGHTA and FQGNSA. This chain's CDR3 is CASSSQTDTQYF. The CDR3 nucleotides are TGTGCCAGCAGCTCACAGACAGATACGCAGTATTTT. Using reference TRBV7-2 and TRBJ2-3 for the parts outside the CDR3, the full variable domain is GAGVSQSPSNKVTEKGKDVELRCDPISGHTALYWYRQSLGQGLEFLIYFQGNSAPDKSGLPSDRFSAERTGGSVSTLTIQRTQQEDSAVYLCASSSQTDTQYFGPGTRLTVL.

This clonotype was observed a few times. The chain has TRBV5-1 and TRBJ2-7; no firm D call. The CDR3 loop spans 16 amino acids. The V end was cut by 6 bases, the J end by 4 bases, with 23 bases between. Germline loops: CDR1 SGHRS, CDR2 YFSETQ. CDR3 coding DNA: TGCGCCAGCAACCTCGTCTTAGACACCTCGGTGTACGAGCAGTACTTC. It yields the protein CASNLVLDTSVYEQYF.